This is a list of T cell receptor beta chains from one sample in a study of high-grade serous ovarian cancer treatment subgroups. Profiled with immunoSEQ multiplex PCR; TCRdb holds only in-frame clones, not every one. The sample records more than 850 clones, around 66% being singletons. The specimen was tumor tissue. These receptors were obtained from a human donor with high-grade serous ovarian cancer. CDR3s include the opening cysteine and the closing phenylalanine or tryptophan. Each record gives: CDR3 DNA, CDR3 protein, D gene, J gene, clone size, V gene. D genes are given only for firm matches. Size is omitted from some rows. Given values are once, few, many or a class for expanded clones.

TGTGCCAGCAGCTTCGCTCCGGGTATGGATCGGGGAAACACCATATATTTT | CASSFAPGMDRGNTIYF | - | TRBJ1-3 | - | TRBV9
TGTGCCAGCAGCTTTATTACGGGATCCTACGAGCAGTACTTC | CASSFITGSYEQYF | - | TRBJ2-7 | few | TRBV7-2
TGTGCCTGGAGTGTAACAAGGGGCGGGGGCGAGCAGTACTTC | CAWSVTRGGGEQYF | TRBD2 | TRBJ2-7 | few | TRBV30
TGTGCCAGCAGTTACTCGAATGGAGGGGGCGGGAGTCAGTACTTC | CASSYSNGGGGSQYF | - | TRBJ2-7 | - | TRBV6-5
TGTGCCAGCACCGCGGGACAGGGGCGTCAGCCCCAGCATTTT | CASTAGQGRQPQHF | TRBD1 | TRBJ1-5 | few | TRBV6-6
TGTGCCAGCAGCTTAGAGGTGTCTGGGACAGGGACCTACGAGCAGTACTTC | CASSLEVSGTGTYEQYF | TRBD1 | TRBJ2-7 | - | TRBV7-6
TGTGCCAGCAGTCACACGAAGAGGGACAAGCTGTTTTTT | CASSHTKRDKLFF | - | TRBJ1-4 | - | TRBV5-6
TGTGCCAGCTCACCGGATTTGGGTCGCAGCGAGCAGTACTTC | CASSPDLGRSEQYF | - | TRBJ2-7 | few | TRBV18
TGTGCCAGCAGCGTAGGGCCCCAGCATTTT | CASSVGPQHF | - | TRBJ1-5 | - | TRBV9
TGTGCCAGCAGCTTAAGTGGCAGTCGGACTGAAGCTTTCTTT | CASSLSGSRTEAFF | - | TRBJ1-1 | few | TRBV11-2
TGCGCCAGCAGCCCCTCAGCTGGGACAGATAATTCACCCCTCCACTTT | CASSPSAGTDNSPLHF | TRBD1 | TRBJ1-6 | few | TRBV4-3
TGTGCCAGCAGCCCCCACAGGGAGGGGGGACAGCCCCAGCATTTT | CASSPHREGGQPQHF | - | TRBJ1-5 | few | TRBV4-2
TGCGCCAGCAGTCGTAATCCGGACCTCTATGGCTACACCTTC | CASSRNPDLYGYTF | - | TRBJ1-2 | - | TRBV10-2
TGCGCCAGCAGCTCGGCAGGTGGCTACAATGAGCAGTTCTTC | CASSSAGGYNEQFF | - | TRBJ2-1 | - | TRBV5-1
TGTGCCAGCAGTGAAGGGGTCAGGGGGGGGCTCCGGCAGTACTTC | CASSEGVRGGLRQYF | - | TRBJ2-5 | - | TRBV6-1
TGCGCCAGCAGTCAGTCGGCAGCGGGGGACTGGACAGATACGCAGTATTTT | CASSQSAAGDWTDTQYF | TRBD2 | TRBJ2-3 | - | TRBV23-1
TGTGCCAGCAGCTTACTTGAGAACACACCCCTCCACTTT | CASSLLENTPLHF | - | TRBJ1-6 | - | TRBV11-2
TGTGCCAGCAGCTTATGGCGGTCGGAGACCCAGTACTTC | CASSLWRSETQYF | - | TRBJ2-5 | - | TRBV11-2
TGTGCCAGCAGCCGAAGCTCACCCCTCCACTTT | CASSRSSPLHF | - | TRBJ1-6 | - | TRBV11-2
TGCGCCAGCAGCTTGGCAGGGGGTTACACTGAAGCTTTCTTT | CASSLAGGYTEAFF | TRBD1 | TRBJ1-1 | - | TRBV5-1
TGTGCCAGCAGCCCCGGGACTAGCCCCACAGATACGCAGTATTTT | CASSPGTSPTDTQYF | TRBD2 | TRBJ2-3 | - | TRBV6-4
TGTGCCAGCAGGAGTGCCTCAACTAATGAAAAACTGTTTTTT | CASRSASTNEKLFF | - | TRBJ1-4 | - | TRBV2
TGTGCCAGCAGTAAGACAGGGGCAAATGAAAAACTGTTTTTT | CASSKTGANEKLFF | TRBD1 | TRBJ1-4 | - | TRBV6-5
TGTGCCACCAGTCTTACCGGGTGGGGTGAAGCTTTCTTT | CATSLTGWGEAFF | - | TRBJ1-1 | few | TRBV15
TGTGCCAGCAGCTTTGACCGACAGGTTTATGGCTACACCTTC | CASSFDRQVYGYTF | - | TRBJ1-2 | - | TRBV11-2
TGTGCCAGCACCCCTTGGAGGGGGACTTACACTGAAGCTTTCTTT | CASTPWRGTYTEAFF | - | TRBJ1-1 | - | TRBV5-6
TGTGCCAGCTCACCCTGGGCGCGGGGGACAACTAATGAAAAACTGTTTTTT | CASSPWARGTTNEKLFF | - | TRBJ1-4 | - | TRBV18
TGTGCCAGCAGTAGCAGGGGGCGCGGCTATGGCTACACCTTC | CASSSRGRGYGYTF | TRBD1 | TRBJ1-2 | - | TRBV28
TGTGCCAGCAGGTCAGGGGGCGCAGGATCAACTGAAGCTTTCTTT | CASRSGGAGSTEAFF | TRBD1 | TRBJ1-1 | once | TRBV6-1
TGTGCCAGCAGCTTAGCAGGGGCAGATACGCAGTATTTT | CASSLAGADTQYF | - | TRBJ2-3 | - | TRBV5-6
TGTGCCAGCAGCCTTTACTACGAGCAGTACTTC | CASSLYYEQYF | - | TRBJ2-7 | few | TRBV7-2
TGTGCCGGCAGCCCCCCGGGACTCCGCTTCGATGAGCAGTTCTTC | CAGSPPGLRFDEQFF | - | TRBJ2-1 | - | TRBV7-2
TGTGCCAGCAGTGGACGGGGGGAGGCCGGGGAGCTGTTTTTT | CASSGRGEAGELFF | TRBD2 | TRBJ2-2 | few | TRBV6-1
TGTGCCAGTAGTTGGGCAGCCGCCACCGGGGAGCTGTTTTTT | CASSWAAATGELFF | - | TRBJ2-2 | - | TRBV19
TGTGCCAGCAGTTCGGGCCTTACGGGGACCTATGGCTACACCTTC | CASSSGLTGTYGYTF | - | TRBJ1-2 | - | TRBV6-6
TGTGCCAGCAGCGTACATGGACAGCCCACTCCTTCACCCCTCCACTTT | CASSVHGQPTPSPLHF | - | TRBJ1-6 | once | TRBV9
TGTGCCAGCAGCCTTTGGACAGACACAGATACGCAGTATTTT | CASSLWTDTDTQYF | - | TRBJ2-3 | - | TRBV16
TGTGCCAGCAGCGGGGGGGCGTCCTACGAGCAGTACTTC | CASSGGASYEQYF | - | TRBJ2-7 | - | TRBV9
TGTGCCAGCTCACCACCGGGGGGACTACGAAGCACAGATACGCAGTATTTT | CASSPPGGLRSTDTQYF | TRBD2 | TRBJ2-3 | - | TRBV18
TGTGCCAGTAGAAGGGCCCTACGGGGGGGTCAGCCCCAGCATTTT | CASRRALRGGQPQHF | - | TRBJ1-5 | - | TRBV19
TGTGCCAGCAGCAGGGACAGACGACCAAACTATGGCTACACCTTC | CASSRDRRPNYGYTF | TRBD1 | TRBJ1-2 | - | TRBV5-6
TGTGCCAGCAGCTTAGCCCGGGGAACTTACAATGAGCAGTTCTTC | CASSLARGTYNEQFF | - | TRBJ2-1 | - | TRBV11-1
TGCGCCAGTCGCTGGGGGTCCTACAGCTCCTACGAGCAGTACTTC | CASRWGSYSSYEQYF | - | TRBJ2-7 | - | TRBV5-1